This T cell receptor beta chain stems from a study of cytomegalovirus exposure and HLA in healthy donors. Germline V gives CDR1 SEHNR, CDR2 FQNEAQ (reference sequence). This CDR3 contains 14 residues. V shed 1 base and J shed 5 bases, with 11 bases lying between them. With regard to this clone: What it binds is unknown.

The PCR was carried out with 60 Vbeta primers and 13 Jbeta primers. Sequenced by immunoSEQ multiplex PCR; TCRdb stores in-frame clones only, minus some. The table shows 80,000 to 130,000 clones, with about four fifths occurring only once. Regarding the study as a whole: For most TCR beta V segments, an earlier analysis put the productive rate at about 87% or about 30% of the time. In vitro, three CMV-associated chains proved specific for CMV antigens.

The chain combines TRBV7-9 with TRBJ1-1; no reliable D call. The source of this sequence is a female donor in good health and CMV-seropositive. The sequenced material came from PBMCs. DNA of the CDR3: TGTGCCAGCAGCTTAGTCGGGTCTGGAACTGAAGCTTTCTTT. Translation gives CASSLVGSGTEAFF.